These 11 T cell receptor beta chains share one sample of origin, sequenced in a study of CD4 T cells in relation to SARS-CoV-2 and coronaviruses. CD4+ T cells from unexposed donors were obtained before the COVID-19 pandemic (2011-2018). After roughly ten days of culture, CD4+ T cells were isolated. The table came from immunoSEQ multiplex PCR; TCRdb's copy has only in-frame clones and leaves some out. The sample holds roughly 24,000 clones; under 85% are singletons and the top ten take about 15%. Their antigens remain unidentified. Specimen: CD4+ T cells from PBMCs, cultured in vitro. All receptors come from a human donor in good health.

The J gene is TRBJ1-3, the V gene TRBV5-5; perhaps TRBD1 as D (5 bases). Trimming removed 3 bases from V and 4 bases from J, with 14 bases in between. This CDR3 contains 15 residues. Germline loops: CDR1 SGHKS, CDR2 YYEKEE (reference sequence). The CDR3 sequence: CASSWAMGQGNTIYF. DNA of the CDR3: TGTGCCAGCAGCTGGGCGATGGGGCAAGGAAACACCATATATTTT.

The CDR3 is CASSHGQGATGELFF. As DNA, the CDR3 is TGTGCCAGCAGTCACGGACAGGGGGCTACCGGGGAGCTGTTTTTT. This sequence joins TRBV27 and TRBJ2-2; 11 bases are shared with TRBD1. Germline values: CDR1 MNHEY, CDR2 SMNVEV (reference sequence). There are 15 residues in the CDR3. Trimming took 5 bases from V and 5 from J; bases not matched to a gene: 4.

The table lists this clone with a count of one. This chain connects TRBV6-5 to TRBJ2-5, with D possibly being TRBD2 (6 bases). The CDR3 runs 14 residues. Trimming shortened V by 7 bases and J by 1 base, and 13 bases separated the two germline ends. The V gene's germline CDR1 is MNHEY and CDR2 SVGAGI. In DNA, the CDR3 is TGTGCCAGCAAGTCGTCGGGAGCCCAAGAGACCCAGTACTTC. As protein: CASKSSGAQETQYF.

The CDR3 region has the DNA TGTGCCAGCAGCTTGATAGCGGGAGGGCCTAGGGAGACCCAGTACTTC. Encoded protein: CASSLIAGGPRETQYF. This sequence joins TRBV5-5 and TRBJ2-5; 11 bases align to TRBD2. The junction had 7 bases not matched to a gene; V was cut back by 1 base and J by 5 bases. There are 16 residues in the CDR3. The germline gives CDR1 SGHKS, CDR2 YYEKEE (reference sequence).

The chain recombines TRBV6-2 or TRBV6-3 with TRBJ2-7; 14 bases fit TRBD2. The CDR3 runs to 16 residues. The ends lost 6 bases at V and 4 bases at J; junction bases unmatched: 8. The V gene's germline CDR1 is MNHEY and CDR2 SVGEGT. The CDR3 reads CASSKTGTSGSYEQYF. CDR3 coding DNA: TGTGCCAGCAGCAAAACCGGGACTAGCGGGAGTTACGAGCAGTACTTC.

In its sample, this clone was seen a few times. The CDR3 protein is CASSLDRQNEQYF. CDR3 coding DNA: TGTGCCAGCAGCCTTGACAGACAGAACGAGCAGTACTTC. The V gene is TRBV11-2, the J gene TRBJ2-7, with D perhaps matching TRBD1 (5 bases). Germline assignment: CDR1 SGHAT and CDR2 FQNNGV. Trimming cost V 5 bases and J 5 bases, with 13 bases left between them. The CDR3 loop spans 13 amino acids.

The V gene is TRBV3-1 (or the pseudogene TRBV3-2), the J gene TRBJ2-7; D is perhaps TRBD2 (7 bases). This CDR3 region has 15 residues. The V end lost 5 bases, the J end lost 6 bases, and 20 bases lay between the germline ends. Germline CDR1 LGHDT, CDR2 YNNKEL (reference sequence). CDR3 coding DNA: TGTGCCAGCAGCGCACAGGGATTTGGACTAGGCGAGCAGTACTTC. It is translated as CASSAQGFGLGEQYF.

Here the CDR3 reads CASSIRQEINYGYTF. CDR3 DNA sequence: TGTGCCAGTAGTATAAGGCAGGAAATTAACTATGGCTACACCTTC. V is TRBV19 and J is TRBJ1-2; no clear D gene. Between the trimmed V and J ends, which lost 2 bases and 1 base, there was a span of 11 bases. The CDR3 has 15 amino acids. The germline gives CDR1 LNHDA, CDR2 SQIVND (reference sequence). The full variable domain, in which reference TRBV19 and TRBJ1-2 provide the parts outside the CDR3, is DGGITQSPKYLFRKEGQNVTLSCEQNLNHDAMYWYRQDPGQGLRLIYYSQIVNDFQKGDIAEGYSVSREKKESFPLTVTSAQKNPTAFYLCASSIRQEINYGYTFGSGTRLTVV.

Here the CDR3 reads CASSEYPGSNQPQHF. CDR3 nucleotides: TGTGCCAGCAGTGAATACCCGGGAAGCAATCAGCCCCAGCATTTT. The chain carries TRBV6-1 and TRBJ1-5; unclear D gene. Trimming removed 2 bases from V and 1 base from J, with 9 bases in between. The CDR3 totals 15 residues. Germline V lookup: CDR1 MNHNS, CDR2 SASEGT.

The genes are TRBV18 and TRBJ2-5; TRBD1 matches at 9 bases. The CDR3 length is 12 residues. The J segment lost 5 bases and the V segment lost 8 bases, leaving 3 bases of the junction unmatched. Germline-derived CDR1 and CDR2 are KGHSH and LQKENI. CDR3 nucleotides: TGTGCCAGCCGAGGACAGGGGGAGACCCAGTACTTC. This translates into CASRGQGETQYF.

The CDR3 spells CASRSDRTNTGELFF. CDR3 in DNA: TGTGCCAGCAGGAGTGACAGGACGAACACCGGGGAGCTGTTTTTT. The rearrangement joins TRBV6-4 to TRBJ2-2, with D tentatively TRBD1 (6 bases). CDR3 length: 15 amino acids. Germline V CDR1 and CDR2: MRHNA, SNTAGT. V shed 6 bases and J shed 0 bases, with 11 bases lying between them.